This record looks at one TCR beta chain sequence and its context. As yet, its antigen is unknown. This sample is drawn from a study of T cell repertoires in cytomegalovirus infection. Across the study: The study used recently identified HLA-C-restricted and well-studied HLA-B-restricted CMV epitopes. Public TCR beta signatures marked donors with CMV infection and the matching HLA. Whole-study results and caveats: Carriers of CMV and the relevant HLA type were discriminated by public TCR beta frequency. HLA-C-restricted CMV clonotypes gave the most frequent clonotype in two of eight donors.

TCRdb reanalysed the reads using MiXCR and keeps one entry per CDR3 protein. The sample carries roughly 350,000 distinct CDR3 sequences, approximately 30% recorded once. The germline V and J ends were trimmed by 6 bases and 0 bases, with 15 bases remaining between them. The CDR3 loop spans 16 amino acids. Per germline, CDR1 KGHSH and CDR2 LQKENI. The chain joins TRBV18 to TRBJ2-1; a weak D match, TRBD2 (6 bases). This clonotype was obtained from a human donor in good health (CMV status not recorded). Some clones in this sample may be carry-over from other donors' samples. Specimen: cultured PBMCs, collected from culture after CMV antigen stimulation. CDR3 residues: CASSLLARSSYNEQFF. The CDR3 bases are TGTGCCAGCTCCCTACTAGCCAGGAGCTCCTACAATGAGCAGTTCTTC.